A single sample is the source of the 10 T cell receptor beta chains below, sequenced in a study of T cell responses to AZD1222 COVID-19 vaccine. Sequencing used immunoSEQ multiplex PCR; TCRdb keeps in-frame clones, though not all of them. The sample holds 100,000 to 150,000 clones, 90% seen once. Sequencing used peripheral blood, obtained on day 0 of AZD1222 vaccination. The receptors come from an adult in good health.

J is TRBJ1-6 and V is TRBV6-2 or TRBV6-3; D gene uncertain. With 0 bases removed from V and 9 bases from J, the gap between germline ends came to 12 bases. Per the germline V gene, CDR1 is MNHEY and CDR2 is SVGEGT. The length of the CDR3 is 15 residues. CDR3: CASSYSSLALSPLHF. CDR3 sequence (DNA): TGTGCCAGCAGTTACTCGTCGTTAGCTCTTTCACCCCTCCACTTT.

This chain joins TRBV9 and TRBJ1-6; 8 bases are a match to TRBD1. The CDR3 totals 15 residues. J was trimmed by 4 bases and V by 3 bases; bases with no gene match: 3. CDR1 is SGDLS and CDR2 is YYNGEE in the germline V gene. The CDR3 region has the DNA TGTGCCAGCAGCGAGACAGGGGTGTATAATTCACCCCTCCACTTT. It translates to CASSETGVYNSPLHF.

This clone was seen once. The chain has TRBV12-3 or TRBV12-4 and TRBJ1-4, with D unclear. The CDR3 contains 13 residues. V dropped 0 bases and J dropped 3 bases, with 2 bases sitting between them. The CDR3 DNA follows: TGTGCCAGCAGTTTAGCGGCTAATGAAAAACTGTTTTTT. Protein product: CASSLAANEKLFF.

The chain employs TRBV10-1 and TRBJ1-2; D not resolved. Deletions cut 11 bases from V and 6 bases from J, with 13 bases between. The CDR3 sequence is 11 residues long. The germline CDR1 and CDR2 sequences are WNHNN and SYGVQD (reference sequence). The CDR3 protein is CAFLPRDGYTF. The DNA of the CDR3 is TGCGCCTTCCTACCAAGGGATGGCTACACCTTC.

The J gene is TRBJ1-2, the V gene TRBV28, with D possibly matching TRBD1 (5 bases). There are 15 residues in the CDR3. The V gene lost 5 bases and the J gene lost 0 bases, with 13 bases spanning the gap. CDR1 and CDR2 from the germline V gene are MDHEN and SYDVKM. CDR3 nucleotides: TGTGCCAGCAGTCCATGGGGCGGCGCTAACTATGGCTACACCTTC. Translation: CASSPWGGANYGYTF.

The CDR3: CASNGAGGRNEQFF. CDR3 nucleotide sequence: TGTGCCAGTAACGGGGCAGGGGGCAGGAATGAGCAGTTCTTC. The chain couples TRBV6-5 to TRBJ2-1; the match to TRBD1 covers 8 bases. Germline-derived CDR1 and CDR2 are MNHEY and SVGAGI. This CDR3 spans 14 amino acids. Trimming cost V 9 bases and J 7 bases; bases outside gene matches: 11.

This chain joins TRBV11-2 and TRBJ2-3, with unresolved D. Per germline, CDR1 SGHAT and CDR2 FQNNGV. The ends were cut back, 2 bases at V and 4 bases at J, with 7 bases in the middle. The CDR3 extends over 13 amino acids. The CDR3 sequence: CASSLISSDTQYF. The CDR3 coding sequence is TGTGCCAGCAGCTTAATTTCCTCAGATACGCAGTATTTT.

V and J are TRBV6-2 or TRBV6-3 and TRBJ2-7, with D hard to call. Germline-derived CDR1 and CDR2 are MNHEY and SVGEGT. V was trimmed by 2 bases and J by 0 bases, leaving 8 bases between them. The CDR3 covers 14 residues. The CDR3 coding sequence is TGTGCCAGCAGTTACGACTCACACTCCTACGAGCAGTACTTC. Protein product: CASSYDSHSYEQYF.

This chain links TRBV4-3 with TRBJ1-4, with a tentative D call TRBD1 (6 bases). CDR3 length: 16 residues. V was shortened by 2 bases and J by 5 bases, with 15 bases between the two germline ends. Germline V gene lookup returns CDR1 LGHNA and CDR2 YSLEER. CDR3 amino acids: CASSQNGGHLNEKLFF. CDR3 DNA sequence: TGCGCCAGCAGCCAAAATGGGGGCCATTTGAATGAAAAACTGTTTTTT.

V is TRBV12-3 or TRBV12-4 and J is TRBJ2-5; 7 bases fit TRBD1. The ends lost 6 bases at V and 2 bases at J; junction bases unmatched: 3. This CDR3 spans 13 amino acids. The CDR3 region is CASRKTGQETQYF. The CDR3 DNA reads TGTGCCAGCAGAAAGACAGGGCAAGAGACCCAGTACTTC.